This T cell receptor beta chain was identified in a study of vaccination and CD4 T cells after COVID-19. The Oncomine TCR Beta short-read assay sequenced DNA from cultured CD4+ T cells. TCRdb called the PCR reads again in MiXCR, with one record for every CDR3 protein. The data contain around 19,000 distinct CDR3 sequences, more than 40% of them singletons. With regard to this clonotype: Antigen specificity is unknown.

Treatment reported: roughly ten-day PBMC culture with coronavirus spike peptide pools or control peptides (ViraFEST assay). The sequencing used CD4+ T cells from blood, cultured in vitro, collected before SARS-CoV-2 vaccination. This TCR came from a human donor who had recovered from COVID-19.

The CDR3 spells CASSLKGTEAFF. For the CDR3, the DNA is TGTGCCAGCAGTTTAAAGGGCACTGAAGCTTTCTTT. The chain couples TRBV28 to TRBJ1-1, with D unresolved. The germline V gene encodes CDR1 MDHEN and CDR2 SYDVKM. Trimming cost V 2 bases and J 4 bases, with 5 bases left between them. The CDR3 runs to 12 residues. Full variable domain (rest looked up from reference TRBV28 and TRBJ1-1): DVKVTQSSRYLVKRTGEKVFLECVQDMDHENMFWYRQDPGLGLRLIYFSYDVKMKEKGDIPEGYSVSREKKERFSLILESASTNQTSMYLCASSLKGTEAFFGQGTRLTVV.